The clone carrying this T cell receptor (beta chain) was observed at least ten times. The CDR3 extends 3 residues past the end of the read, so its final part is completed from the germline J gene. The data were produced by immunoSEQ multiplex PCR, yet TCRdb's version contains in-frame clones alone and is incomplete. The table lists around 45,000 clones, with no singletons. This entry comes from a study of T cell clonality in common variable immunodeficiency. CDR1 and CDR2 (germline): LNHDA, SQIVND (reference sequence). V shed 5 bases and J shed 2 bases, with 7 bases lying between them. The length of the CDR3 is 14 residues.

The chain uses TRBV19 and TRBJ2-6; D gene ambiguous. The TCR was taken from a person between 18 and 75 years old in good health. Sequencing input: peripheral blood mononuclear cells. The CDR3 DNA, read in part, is TGTGCCAGTAGTCCCTCTCCTGGGGCCAACGTC. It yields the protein CASSPSPGANV. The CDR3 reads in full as CASSPSPGANVLTF.